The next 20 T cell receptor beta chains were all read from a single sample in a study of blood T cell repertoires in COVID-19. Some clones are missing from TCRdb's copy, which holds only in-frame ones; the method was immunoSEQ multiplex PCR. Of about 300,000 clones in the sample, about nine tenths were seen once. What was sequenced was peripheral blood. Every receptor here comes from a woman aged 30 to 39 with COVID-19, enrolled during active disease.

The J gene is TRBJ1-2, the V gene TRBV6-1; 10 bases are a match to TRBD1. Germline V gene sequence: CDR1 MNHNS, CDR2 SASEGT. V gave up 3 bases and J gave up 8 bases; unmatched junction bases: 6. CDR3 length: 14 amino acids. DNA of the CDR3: TGTGCCAGCAGTGAGGACGACAGGGGGCTCGGCTACACCTTC. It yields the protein CASSEDDRGLGYTF.

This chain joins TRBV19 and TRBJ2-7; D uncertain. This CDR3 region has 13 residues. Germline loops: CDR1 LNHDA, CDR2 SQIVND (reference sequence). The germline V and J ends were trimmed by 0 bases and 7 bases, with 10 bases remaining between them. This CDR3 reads CASSIEVSREQYF. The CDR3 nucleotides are TGTGCCAGTAGTATAGAGGTCTCGAGAGAGCAGTACTTC. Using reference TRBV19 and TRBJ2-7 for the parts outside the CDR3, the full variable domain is DGGITQSPKYLFRKEGQNVTLSCEQNLNHDAMYWYRQDPGQGLRLIYYSQIVNDFQKGDIAEGYSVSREKKESFPLTVTSAQKNPTAFYLCASSIEVSREQYFGPGTRLTVT.

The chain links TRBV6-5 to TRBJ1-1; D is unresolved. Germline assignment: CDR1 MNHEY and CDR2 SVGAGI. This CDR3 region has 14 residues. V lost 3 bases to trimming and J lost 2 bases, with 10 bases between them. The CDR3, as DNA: TGTGCCAGCAGTTATGGGCAGCTTAACACTGAAGCTTTCTTT. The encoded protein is CASSYGQLNTEAFF.

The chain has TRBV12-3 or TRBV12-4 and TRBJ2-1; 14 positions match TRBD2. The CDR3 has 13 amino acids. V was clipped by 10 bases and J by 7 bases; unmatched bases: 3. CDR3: CATGLAGGNEQFF. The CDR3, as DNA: TGTGCCACCGGACTAGCGGGAGGTAATGAGCAGTTCTTC.

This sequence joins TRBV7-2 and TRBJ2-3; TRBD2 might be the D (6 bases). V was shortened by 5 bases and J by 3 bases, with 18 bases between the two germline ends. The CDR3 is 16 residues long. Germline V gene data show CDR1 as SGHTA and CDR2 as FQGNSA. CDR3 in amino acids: CASSPRWVAVTDTQYF. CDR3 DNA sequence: TGTGCCAGCAGCCCCCGTTGGGTAGCGGTAACAGATACGCAGTATTTT.

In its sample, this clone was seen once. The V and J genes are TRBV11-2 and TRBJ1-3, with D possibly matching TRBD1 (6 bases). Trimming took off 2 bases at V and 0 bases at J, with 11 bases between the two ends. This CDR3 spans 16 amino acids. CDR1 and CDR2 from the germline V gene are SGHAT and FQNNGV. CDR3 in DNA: TGTGCCAGCAGCTTAAGACAGGCTGACTCTGGAAACACCATATATTTT. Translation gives CASSLRQADSGNTIYF.

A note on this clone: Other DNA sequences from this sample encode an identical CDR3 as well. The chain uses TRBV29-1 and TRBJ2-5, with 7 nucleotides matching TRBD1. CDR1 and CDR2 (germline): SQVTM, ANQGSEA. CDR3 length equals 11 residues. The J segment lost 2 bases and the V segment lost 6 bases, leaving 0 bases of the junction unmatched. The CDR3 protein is CSVGQQETQYF. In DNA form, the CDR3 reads TGCAGCGTGGGACAGCAAGAGACCCAGTACTTC. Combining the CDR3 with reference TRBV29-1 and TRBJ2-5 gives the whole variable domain SAVISQKPSRDICQRGTSLTIQCQVDSQVTMMFWYRQQPGQSLTLIATANQGSEATYESGFVIDKFPISRPNLTFSTLTVSNMSPEDSSIYLCSVGQQETQYFGPGTRLLVL.

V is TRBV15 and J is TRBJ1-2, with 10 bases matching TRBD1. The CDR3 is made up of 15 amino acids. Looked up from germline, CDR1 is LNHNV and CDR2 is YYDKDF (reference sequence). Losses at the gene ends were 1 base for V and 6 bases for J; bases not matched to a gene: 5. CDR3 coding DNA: TGTGCCACCAGCAGAGGGGGGGACAGGGGAAATGGCTACACCTTC. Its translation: CATSRGGDRGNGYTF. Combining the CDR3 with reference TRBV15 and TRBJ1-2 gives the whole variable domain DAMVIQNPRYQVTQFGKPVTLSCSQTLNHNVMYWYQQKSSQAPKLLFHYYDKDFNNEADTPDNFQSRRPNTSFCFLDIRSPGLGDTAMYLCATSRGGDRGNGYTFGSGTRLTVV.

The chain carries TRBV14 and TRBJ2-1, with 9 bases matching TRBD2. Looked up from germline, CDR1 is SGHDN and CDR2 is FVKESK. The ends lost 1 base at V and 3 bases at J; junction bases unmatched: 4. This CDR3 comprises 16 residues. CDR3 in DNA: TGTGCCAGCAGCCAAGCGAGGACTAGCGTCTACAATGAGCAGTTCTTC. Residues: CASSQARTSVYNEQFF.

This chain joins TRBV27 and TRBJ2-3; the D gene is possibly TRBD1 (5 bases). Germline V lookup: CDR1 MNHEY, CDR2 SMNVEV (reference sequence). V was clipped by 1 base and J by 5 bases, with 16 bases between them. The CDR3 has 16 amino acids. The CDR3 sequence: CASSLWGTSSGDTQYF. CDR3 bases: TGTGCCAGCAGTTTATGGGGCACCTCCTCGGGAGATACGCAGTATTTT.

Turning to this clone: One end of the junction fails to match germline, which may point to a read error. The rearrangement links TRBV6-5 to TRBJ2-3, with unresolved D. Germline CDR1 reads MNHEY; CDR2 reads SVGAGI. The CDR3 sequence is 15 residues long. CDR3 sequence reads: CTSSYSFPSTDTQYF. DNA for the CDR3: TGTACCAGCAGTTACTCATTCCCTAGCACAGATACGCAGTATTTT.

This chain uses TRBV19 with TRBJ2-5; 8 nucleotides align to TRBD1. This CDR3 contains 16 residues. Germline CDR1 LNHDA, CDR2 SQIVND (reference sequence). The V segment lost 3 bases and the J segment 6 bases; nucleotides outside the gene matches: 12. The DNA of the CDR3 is TGTGCCAGTAGTATTCAATCAGGACAGGGTGGGAAGACCCAGTACTTC. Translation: CASSIQSGQGGKTQYF. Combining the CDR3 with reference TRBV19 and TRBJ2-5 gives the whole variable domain DGGITQSPKYLFRKEGQNVTLSCEQNLNHDAMYWYRQDPGQGLRLIYYSQIVNDFQKGDIAEGYSVSREKKESFPLTVTSAQKNPTAFYLCASSIQSGQGGKTQYFGPGTRLLVL.

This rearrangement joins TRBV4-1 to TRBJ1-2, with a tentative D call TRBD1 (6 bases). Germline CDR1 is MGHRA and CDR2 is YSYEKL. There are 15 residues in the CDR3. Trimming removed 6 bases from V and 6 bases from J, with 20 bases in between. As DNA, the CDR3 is TGCGCCAGCAGTCCTTACAGGGAAGAGGGTGATGGCTACACCTTC. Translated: CASSPYREEGDGYTF.

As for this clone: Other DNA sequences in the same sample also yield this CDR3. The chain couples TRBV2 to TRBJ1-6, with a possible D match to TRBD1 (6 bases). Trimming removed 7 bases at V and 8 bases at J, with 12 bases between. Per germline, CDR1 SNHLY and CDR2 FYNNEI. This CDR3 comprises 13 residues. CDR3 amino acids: CASTREGDSPLHF. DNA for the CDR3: TGTGCCAGCACCAGAGAGGGGGATTCACCCCTCCACTTT.

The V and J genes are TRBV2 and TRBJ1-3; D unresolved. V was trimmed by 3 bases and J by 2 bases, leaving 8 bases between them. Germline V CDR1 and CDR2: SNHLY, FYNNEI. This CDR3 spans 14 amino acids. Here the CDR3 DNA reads TGTGCCAGCAGTGAGCAGAGGGCTGGAAACACCATATATTTT. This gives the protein CASSEQRAGNTIYF.

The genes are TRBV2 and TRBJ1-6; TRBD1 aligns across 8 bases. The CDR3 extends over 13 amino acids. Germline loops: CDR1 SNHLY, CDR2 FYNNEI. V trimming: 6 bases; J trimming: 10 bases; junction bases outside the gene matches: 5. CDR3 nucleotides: TGTGCCAGCAGGGACAGGGTGGAGTCACCCCTCCACTTT. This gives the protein CASRDRVESPLHF.

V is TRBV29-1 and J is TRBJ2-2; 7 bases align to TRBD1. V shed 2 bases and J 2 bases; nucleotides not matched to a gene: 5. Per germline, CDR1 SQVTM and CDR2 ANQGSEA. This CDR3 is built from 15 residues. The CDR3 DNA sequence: TGCAGCGTTGAACGGACAGGCCAAAACACCGGGGAGCTGTTTTTT. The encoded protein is CSVERTGQNTGELFF.

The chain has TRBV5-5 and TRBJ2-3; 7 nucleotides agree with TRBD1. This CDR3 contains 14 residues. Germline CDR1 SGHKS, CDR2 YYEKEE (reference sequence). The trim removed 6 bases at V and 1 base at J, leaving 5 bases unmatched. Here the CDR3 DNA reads TGTGCCAGCAACCGGGACAGCGGCACAGATACGCAGTATTTT. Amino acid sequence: CASNRDSGTDTQYF.

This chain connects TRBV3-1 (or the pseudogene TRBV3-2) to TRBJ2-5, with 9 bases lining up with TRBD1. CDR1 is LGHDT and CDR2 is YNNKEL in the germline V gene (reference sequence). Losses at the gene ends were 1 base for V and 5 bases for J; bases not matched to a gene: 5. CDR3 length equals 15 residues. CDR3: CASSQGGTGRETQYF. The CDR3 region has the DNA TGTGCCAGCAGCCAAGGCGGGACAGGGCGGGAGACCCAGTACTTC.

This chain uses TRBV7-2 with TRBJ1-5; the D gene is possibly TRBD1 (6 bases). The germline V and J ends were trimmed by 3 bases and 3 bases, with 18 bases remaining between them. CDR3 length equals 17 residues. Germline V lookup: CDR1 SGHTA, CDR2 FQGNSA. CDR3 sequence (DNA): TGTGCCAGCAGCTTCTGGGCGGAGGACAGATCCAATCAGCCCCAGCATTTT. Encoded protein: CASSFWAEDRSNQPQHF.